The 16 T cell receptor beta chains given below trace back to one sample, sequenced in a study of blood T cells in healthy people across ages. Next came a second PCR, run for roughly 6 to 11 cycles, which used a sample-barcoded 5' primer along with a J-beta primer mix. TCRdb ran MiXCR on the 5' RACE reads and lists one entry per CDR3 protein. The sample consists of hundreds of thousands of distinct CDR3 sequences, 20% to 25% of them appearing once. The sample was blood. The receptors were sampled from a man in his sixties or seventies in good health.

The sample holds a few counts of this clonotype. The rearrangement joins TRBV6-1 to TRBJ2-3, with 10 bases identical to TRBD2. The V and J ends lost 2 bases and 2 bases, in that order; junction bases with no gene match: 4. The CDR3 has 16 residues. The germline V gene has CDR1 MNHNS and CDR2 SASEGT. The CDR3 region is CASSELAGGATDTQYF. The CDR3 DNA reads as TGTGCCAGCAGTGAATTAGCGGGAGGTGCCACAGATACGCAGTATTTT.

The chain carries TRBV3-1 and TRBJ2-3; D unclear. The V and J ends lost 3 bases and 2 bases respectively, with 6 bases between them. The length of the CDR3 is 13 residues. CDR1 and CDR2 from the germline V gene are LGHDT and YNNKEL (reference sequence). The CDR3 loop reads CASSHSITDTQYF. The CDR3 DNA follows: TGTGCCAGCAGCCACTCCATCACAGATACGCAGTATTTT.

This clonotype was seen only a few times. The chain is built from TRBV20-1 and TRBJ2-1; the match to TRBD2 covers 8 bases. This CDR3 region has 13 residues. The germline gives CDR1 DFQATT, CDR2 SNEGSKA (reference sequence). The CDR3 loop reads CSPAGGTYNEQFF. CDR3 nucleotide sequence: TGCAGCCCGGCGGGAGGTACCTACAATGAGCAGTTCTTC.

The CDR3 coding sequence is TGCAGCGTTGGACACGGGACATTTGAAGCTTTCTTT. It codes for CSVGHGTFEAFF. V gene TRBV29-1 combines with J gene TRBJ1-1, with D tentatively TRBD1 (6 bases). The CDR3 totals 12 residues. CDR1 is SQVTM, CDR2 ANQGSEA, per germline. The V and J ends lost 4 bases and 7 bases respectively, with 13 bases between them.

This clonotype was picked up many times. The chain uses TRBV28 and TRBJ2-2, with TRBD2 identical over 10 bases. This CDR3 has 16 residues. The junction had 5 bases not matched to a gene; V was cut back by 6 bases and J by 1 base. The V gene's germline CDR1 is MDHEN and CDR2 SYDVKM. The CDR3 reads CASRVTSGENTGELFF. In DNA form, the CDR3 reads TGTGCCAGCAGAGTCACTAGCGGGGAGAACACCGGGGAGCTGTTTTTT.

The chain employs TRBV20-1 and TRBJ2-5, with D maybe TRBD1 (5 bases). The CDR3 runs 13 residues. Trimming shortened V by 3 bases and J by 4 bases, and 12 bases separated the two germline ends. Germline V lookup: CDR1 DFQATT, CDR2 SNEGSKA (reference sequence). CDR3 coding DNA: TGCAGTGCTAGGTGGCAGGGTGGAGAGACCCAGTACTTC. It specifies CSARWQGGETQYF.

The chain carries TRBV11-2 and TRBJ2-7; D gene uncertain. The CDR3 totals 16 residues. The germline gives CDR1 SGHAT, CDR2 FQNNGV. Trimming left V 2 bases short and J 4 bases short, with 18 bases between. The CDR3 DNA reads as TGTGCCAGCAGCTTATCGATTCCGGCAAACTCGTACGAGCAGTACTTC. Encoded protein: CASSLSIPANSYEQYF.

The V and J genes are TRBV20-1 and TRBJ2-5, with D tentatively TRBD1 (5 bases). Germline loops: CDR1 DFQATT, CDR2 SNEGSKA (reference sequence). This CDR3 is built from 13 residues. The ends were cut back, 3 bases at V and 2 bases at J, with 10 bases in the middle. CDR3 loop: CSASRTNQETQYF. DNA for the CDR3: TGCAGTGCTAGCCGGACAAATCAAGAGACCCAGTACTTC.

This clonotype was seen a handful of times. The gene calls are TRBV10-3 and TRBJ2-7; 12 positions match TRBD2. Germline assignment: CDR1 ENHRY and CDR2 SYGVKD. This CDR3 is built from 23 residues. The J segment lost 1 base and the V segment lost 2 bases, leaving 24 bases of the junction unmatched. Here the CDR3 reads CAISEPTAVSEETSGRRSYEQYF. DNA of the CDR3: TGTGCCATCAGTGAGCCTACGGCGGTGTCGGAGGAGACTAGCGGGAGAAGGTCCTACGAGCAGTACTTC.

The rearrangement uses TRBV5-1 and TRBJ2-1; 11 bases fit TRBD2. Germline CDR1 and CDR2: SGHRS and YFSETQ. The CDR3 consists of 16 residues. V trimming: 1 base; J trimming: 8 bases; junction bases outside the gene matches: 8. The CDR3 region is CASSLRASGRYDEQFF. CDR3 nucleotides: TGCGCCAGCAGCTTGAGGGCTAGCGGGAGGTACGATGAGCAGTTCTTC.

Notes on this clonotype: Compared with germline, one end of the junction differs, possibly owing to a read error. This chain joins TRBV7-9 and TRBJ2-5; 9 nucleotides align to TRBD1. The DNA end is more similar to TRBJ2-1, so the J call may be wrong. Germline CDR1 SEHNR, CDR2 FQNEAQ (reference sequence). The CDR3 has 14 residues. CDR3 protein: CASGLGQGGHEQFF. In DNA, the CDR3 is TGTGCCAGCGGCTTGGGACAGGGAGGGCATGAGCAGTTCTTC.

The V gene is TRBV12-3 or TRBV12-4, the J gene TRBJ2-3; D is possibly TRBD2 (5 bases). Trimming left V 4 bases short and J 2 bases short, with 10 bases between. The length of the CDR3 is 14 residues. The CDR3 coding sequence is TGTGCCAGCAGTTGGGGAGCGGTCACAGATACGCAGTATTTT. Translated: CASSWGAVTDTQYF.

This chain links TRBV20-1 with TRBJ2-7; the match to TRBD2 covers 10 bases. From germline, CDR1 is DFQATT and CDR2 SNEGSKA (reference sequence). The CDR3 is made up of 16 amino acids. V gave up 3 bases and J gave up 7 bases; unmatched junction bases: 15. CDR3 in DNA: TGCAGTGCTAGTGACAGTAGACTAGCGGGCCTGGGGGAGCAGTACTTC. Its protein is CSASDSRLAGLGEQYF.

The table lists this clonotype with a few counts. J is TRBJ2-7 and V is TRBV4-1, with a tentative D call TRBD1 (5 bases). Trimming took 4 bases from V and 3 from J, leaving 16 bases between them. The V gene's germline CDR1 is MGHRA and CDR2 YSYEKL. The CDR3 consists of 15 residues. CDR3 in amino acids: CASSPNRGHIYEQYF. The CDR3 region has the DNA TGCGCCAGCAGCCCCAACCGAGGACACATCTACGAGCAGTACTTC.

The chain links TRBV2 to TRBJ1-3; D remains ambiguous. Trimming left V 4 bases short and J 4 bases short, with 8 bases between. The CDR3 loop spans 13 amino acids. Germline values: CDR1 SNHLY, CDR2 FYNNEI. The CDR3 coding sequence is TGTGCCAGCAGTGGGGTGGCAGGAAACACCATATATTTT. Its protein is CASSGVAGNTIYF.

In its sample, this clonotype was seen a few times. The chain carries TRBV20-1 and TRBJ2-1; tentatively, D is TRBD1 (6 bases). Deletions cut 6 bases from V and 4 bases from J, with 16 bases between. The CDR3 is 14 amino acids. The V gene's germline CDR1 is DFQATT and CDR2 SNEGSKA (reference sequence). The DNA of the CDR3 is TGCAGTGCCCAACCGGGACACCCTTACAATGAGCAGTTCTTC. The encoded protein is CSAQPGHPYNEQFF.